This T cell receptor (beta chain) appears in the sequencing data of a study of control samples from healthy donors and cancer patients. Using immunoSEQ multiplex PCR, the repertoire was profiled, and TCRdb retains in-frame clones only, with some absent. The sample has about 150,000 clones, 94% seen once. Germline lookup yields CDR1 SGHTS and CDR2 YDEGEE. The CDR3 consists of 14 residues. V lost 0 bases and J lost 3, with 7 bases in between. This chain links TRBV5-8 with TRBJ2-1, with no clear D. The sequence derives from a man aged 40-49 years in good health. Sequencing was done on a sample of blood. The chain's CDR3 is CASSLDLDYNEQFF. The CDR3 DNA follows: TGTGCCAGCAGCTTGGACTTAGACTACAATGAGCAGTTCTTC.